This TCR beta chain is from a study of blood T cell repertoires in COVID-19. Trimming shortened V by 5 bases and J by 9 bases, and 14 bases separated the two germline ends. This CDR3 region has 12 residues. Profiling relied on immunoSEQ multiplex PCR, and the TCRdb table lists in-frame clones only, not all of them. Among approximately 70,000 clones, approximately 88% were seen once, and the ten largest hold 2.5%. This clone was seen a single time. The V call is TRBV12-3 or TRBV12-4, the J call TRBJ2-7; unclear D gene. Sample: peripheral blood. This receptor was obtained from a man older than 75 with active or convalescent COVID-19. In nucleotides, the CDR3 is TGTGCCAGCAGTCCAAGACCAAGAGGGCAGTACTTC. Translated, it gives CASSPRPRGQYF.